This TCR beta chain came from a study of T cell responses to AZD1222 COVID-19 vaccine. The table came from immunoSEQ multiplex PCR; TCRdb's copy has only in-frame clones and leaves some out. The sample has 80,000 to 95,000 clones; around 92% are singletons. Germline CDR1 KGHSH, CDR2 LQKENI. The CDR3 covers 14 residues. Trimming cost V 3 bases and J 8 bases, with 11 bases left between them. This clone appeared once. The chain carries TRBV18 and TRBJ1-6; a weak D match, TRBD1 (6 bases). The sequence was obtained from an adult in good health. Specimen: peripheral blood, collected on day 0 of AZD1222 vaccination. CDR3 in DNA: TGTGCCAGCTCACCGGGGGGACAAGATTCACCCCTCCACTTT. Translation gives CASSPGGQDSPLHF.